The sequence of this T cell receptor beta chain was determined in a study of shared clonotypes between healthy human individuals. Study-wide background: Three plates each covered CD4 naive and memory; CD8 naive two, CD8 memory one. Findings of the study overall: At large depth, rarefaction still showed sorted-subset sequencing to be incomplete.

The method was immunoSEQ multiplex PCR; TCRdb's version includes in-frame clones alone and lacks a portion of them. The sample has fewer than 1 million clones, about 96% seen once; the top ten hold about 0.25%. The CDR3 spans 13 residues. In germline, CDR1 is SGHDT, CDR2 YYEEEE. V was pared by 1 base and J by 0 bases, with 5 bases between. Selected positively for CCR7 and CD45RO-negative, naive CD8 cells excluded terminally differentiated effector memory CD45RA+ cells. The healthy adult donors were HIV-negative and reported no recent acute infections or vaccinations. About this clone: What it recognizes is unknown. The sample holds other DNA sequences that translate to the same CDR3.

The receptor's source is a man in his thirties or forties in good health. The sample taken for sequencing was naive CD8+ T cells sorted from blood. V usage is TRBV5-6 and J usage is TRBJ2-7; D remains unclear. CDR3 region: CASSLRSSYEQYF. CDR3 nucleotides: TGTGCCAGCAGCTTGCGGAGCTCCTACGAGCAGTACTTC.